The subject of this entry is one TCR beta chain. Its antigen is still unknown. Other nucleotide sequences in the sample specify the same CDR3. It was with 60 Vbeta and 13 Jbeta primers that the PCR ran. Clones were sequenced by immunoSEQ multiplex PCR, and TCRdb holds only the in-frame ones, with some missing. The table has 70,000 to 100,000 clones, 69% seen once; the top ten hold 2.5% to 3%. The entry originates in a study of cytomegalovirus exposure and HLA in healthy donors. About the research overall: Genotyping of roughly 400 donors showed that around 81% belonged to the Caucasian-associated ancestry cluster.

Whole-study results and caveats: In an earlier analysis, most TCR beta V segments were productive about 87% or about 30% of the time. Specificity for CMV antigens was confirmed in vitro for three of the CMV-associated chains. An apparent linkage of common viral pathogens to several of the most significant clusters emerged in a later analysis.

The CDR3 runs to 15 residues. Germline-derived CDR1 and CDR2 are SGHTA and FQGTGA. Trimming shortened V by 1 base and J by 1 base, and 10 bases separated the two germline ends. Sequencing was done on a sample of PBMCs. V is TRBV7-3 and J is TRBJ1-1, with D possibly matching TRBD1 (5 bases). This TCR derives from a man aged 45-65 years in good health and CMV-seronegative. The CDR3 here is CASSLMGQGNTEAFF. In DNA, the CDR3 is TGTGCCAGCAGCTTAATGGGGCAGGGGAACACTGAAGCTTTCTTT.